The clone carrying this T cell receptor beta chain was recorded a few times. Its antigen is currently unknown. TCRdb re-called the reads with MiXCR, one entry per CDR3 protein. The sample lists more than 110,000 distinct CDR3 sequences, 25% to 35% seen once, with roughly 50% in the top ten. This sample is drawn from a study of T cell repertoires in cytomegalovirus infection. Study at large: Public TCR beta signature analysis indicated the presence of both CMV infection and matching HLA type.

Study-level findings and limits: What dominated the ex vivo response were HLA-C-restricted CMV-specific TCR beta clonotypes.

Germline V CDR1 and CDR2: SGHAT, FQNNGV. The CDR3 is 13 amino acids. Trimming took off 1 base at V and 6 bases at J, with 10 bases between the two ends. V gene TRBV11-2 combines with J gene TRBJ2-7; D perhaps matches TRBD1 (5 bases). The receptor was isolated from a human donor in good health (CMV status not recorded). Some clones in this sample may be carry-over from other donors' samples. Sample: CD8+ T cells from cultured PBMCs, taken from culture after CMV antigen stimulation. The CDR3 is CASSLVSGFEQYF. The DNA for the CDR3 is TGTGCCAGCAGCTTAGTCTCAGGGTTCGAGCAGTACTTC.